This T cell receptor beta chain was identified in a study of T cells in Graves' hyperthyroidism and ophthalmopathy. Amplification yielded TCR beta CDR3 regions, with RNA transcripts as the source. A set of HTBI primers served as the primers for a first-round RT-PCR of the TCR CDR3. TCRdb independently ran MiXCR on the multiplex PCR reads; one entry per CDR3 protein. The sample carries about 710,000 distinct CDR3 sequences, around 17% recorded once. Between the trimmed V and J ends, which lost 0 bases and 5 bases, there was a span of 23 bases. This CDR3 has 19 amino acids. Germline CDR1 KGHSH, CDR2 LQKENI.

This TCR derives from a man in his late teens or twenties with Graves' hyperthyroidism. V and J are TRBV18 and TRBJ2-1, with a possible D match to TRBD1 (5 bases). The sequencing sample was made of blood. The CDR3 nucleotides read TGTGCCAGCTCACCACCGGGTGGGGCGTGGAGTGAATTAGACAATGAGCAGTTCTTC. It specifies CASSPPGGAWSELDNEQFF.